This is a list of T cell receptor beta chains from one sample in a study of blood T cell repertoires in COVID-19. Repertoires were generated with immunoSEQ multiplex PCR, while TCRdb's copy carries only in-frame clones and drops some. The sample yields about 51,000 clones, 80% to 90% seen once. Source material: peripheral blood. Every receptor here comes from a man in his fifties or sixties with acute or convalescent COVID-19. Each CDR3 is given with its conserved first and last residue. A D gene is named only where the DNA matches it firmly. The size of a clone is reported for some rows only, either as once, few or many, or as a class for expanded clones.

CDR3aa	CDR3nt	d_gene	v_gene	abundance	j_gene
CASSLQGGMNTEAFF	TGCGCCAGCAGCTTACAGGGCGGCATGAACACTGAAGCTTTCTTT	NA	TRBV5-1	NA	TRBJ1-1
CAEGRPPPTGELFF	TGTGCGGAGGGCCGGCCTCCGCCCACCGGGGAGCTGTTTTTT	NA	TRBV6-5	NA	TRBJ2-2
CASSQVAGGPDTQYF	TGCGCCAGCAGCCAAGTAGCGGGGGGGCCAGATACGCAGTATTTT	TRBD2	TRBV4-1	NA	TRBJ2-3
CASSQNVRGAAYEQYF	TGCGCCAGCAGCCAAAACGTTCGGGGTGCTGCCTACGAGCAGTACTTC	NA	TRBV4-3	NA	TRBJ2-7
CASSRDRGNSPLHF	TGTGCCAGCAGCCGTGACAGGGGTAATTCACCCCTCCACTTT	TRBD1	TRBV7-9	NA	TRBJ1-6
CASSLEGANGYTF	TGTGCCAGCAGCTTGGAGGGGGCGAATGGCTACACCTTC	TRBD1	TRBV7-3	NA	TRBJ1-2
CASSARGPSPDTQYF	TGCGCCAGCAGCGCCCGGGGTCCATCGCCAGATACGCAGTATTTT	NA	TRBV4-3	NA	TRBJ2-3
CASRGELGTGELFF	TGTGCCAGCAGGGGAGAATTGGGCACCGGGGAGCTGTTTTTT	NA	TRBV5-4	NA	TRBJ2-2
CASSPGHQVGELFF	TGTGCCAGCAGCCCGGGACACCAGGTCGGGGAGCTGTTTTTT	NA	TRBV5-8	NA	TRBJ2-2
CASSGYGANVLTF	TGTGCCAGCTCCGGGTACGGGGCCAACGTCCTGACTTTC	NA	TRBV2	NA	TRBJ2-6
CASSSGTADRGTQYF	TGTGCCAGCAGTTCCGGGACAGCGGACCGGGGGACCCAGTACTTC	TRBD1	TRBV6-5	NA	TRBJ2-5
CASCRGGRSSTDTQYF	TGTGCCAGCTGCCGAGGAGGACGTTCTAGCACAGATACGCAGTATTTT	NA	TRBV11-1	NA	TRBJ2-3
CASSQGQTGELFF	TGTGCCAGCAGCCAAGGGCAGACCGGGGAGCTGTTTTTT	NA	TRBV3-1/TRBV3-2	NA	TRBJ2-2
CASTKGGGTYNEQFF	TGTGCCAGCACCAAAGGTGGAGGGACCTACAATGAGCAGTTCTTC	NA	TRBV6-5	NA	TRBJ2-1
CASSLASGRGDEQYF	TGTGCCAGCAGCTTGGCATCGGGCCGGGGGGACGAGCAGTACTTC	TRBD2	TRBV5-4	NA	TRBJ2-7
CASSKTGEAFF	TGTGCCAGCAGTAAGACGGGTGAAGCTTTCTTT	NA	TRBV12-3/TRBV12-4	NA	TRBJ1-1
CASSVATEAFF	TGTGCCAGCAGCGTAGCTACTGAAGCTTTCTTT	NA	TRBV9	NA	TRBJ1-1
CASSLEAGSLGSYEQYF	TGTGCCAGCAGCTTAGAGGCAGGGTCTCTGGGGTCCTACGAGCAGTACTTC	NA	TRBV11-2	NA	TRBJ2-7
CASSRGASSYNEQFF	TGTGCCAGCAGCCGAGGCGCTAGCAGCTACAATGAGCAGTTCTTC	NA	TRBV11-2	NA	TRBJ2-1
CASRTGSYGYTF	TGTGCCAGCAGGACAGGGTCCTATGGCTACACCTTC	TRBD1	TRBV25-1	once	TRBJ1-2
CASSEVAVSNQPQHF	TGTGCCAGCAGTGAAGTCGCAGTTAGCAATCAGCCCCAGCATTTT	NA	TRBV6-1	few	TRBJ1-5
CATSDLQGREQFF	TGTGCCACCAGTGATTTGCAGGGTCGGGAGCAGTTCTTC	NA	TRBV24-1	NA	TRBJ2-1
CASSQKGTGPSGNTIYF	TGTGCCAGCAGCCAAAAAGGGACAGGCCCCTCTGGAAACACCATATATTTT	TRBD1	TRBV3-1/TRBV3-2	NA	TRBJ1-3
CASSLGRGHNEQFF	TGTGCCAGCAGCTTAGGTCGCGGCCACAATGAGCAGTTCTTC	NA	TRBV11-3	NA	TRBJ2-1
CASSLAGGSEQFF	TGTGCCAGCAGCTTAGCGGGGGGGTCCGAGCAGTTCTTC	TRBD2	TRBV11-3	once	TRBJ2-1
CASSIASGRAGDTQYF	TGTGCCAGTAGTATAGCTAGCGGGAGGGCTGGAGATACGCAGTATTTT	TRBD2	TRBV19	NA	TRBJ2-3
CASSYMGTGAEQYF	TGTGCCAGCAGTTACATGGGGACAGGGGCCGAGCAGTACTTC	TRBD1	TRBV6-5	few	TRBJ2-7
CASSPTGTTKGEQYF	TGTGCCAGCAGCCCGACCGGGACTACCAAGGGCGAGCAGTACTTC	TRBD2	TRBV28	NA	TRBJ2-7
CASSLDALAGYEQYF	TGTGCCAGCAGCTTAGATGCGCTAGCGGGCTACGAGCAGTACTTC	TRBD2	TRBV11-3	once	TRBJ2-7
CASSILSWGSPNYGYTF	TGTGCCAGTAGTATTCTGTCTTGGGGCAGTCCTAACTATGGCTACACCTTC	NA	TRBV19	few	TRBJ1-2
CATPYRQGEVANEKLFF	TGTGCCACCCCCTATCGACAGGGGGAGGTTGCAAATGAAAAACTGTTTTTT	TRBD1	TRBV24-1	NA	TRBJ1-4
CASSETGGSYNSPLHF	TGTGCCAGCAGCGAGACAGGGGGCTCCTATAATTCACCCCTCCACTTT	TRBD1	TRBV4-2	NA	TRBJ1-6
CASSLGLQGAADTQYF	TGTGCCAGCAGCTTAGGGTTACAGGGGGCCGCAGATACGCAGTATTTT	TRBD1	TRBV11-3	NA	TRBJ2-3
CAKGGGSSYNEQFF	TGTGCCAAAGGAGGGGGCTCCTCCTACAATGAGCAGTTCTTC	NA	TRBV6-5	once	TRBJ2-1
CASEDRSSYNEQFF	TGTGCCAGCGAGGATCGGAGCTCCTACAATGAGCAGTTCTTC	NA	TRBV2	NA	TRBJ2-1
CASSPHGTGGTDTQYF	TGTGCCAGCAGCCCCCACGGGACAGGGGGCACAGATACGCAGTATTTT	TRBD1	TRBV5-4	once	TRBJ2-3
CASSFARTTYNEQFF	TGTGCCAGCAGTTTTGCGCGGACTACCTACAATGAGCAGTTCTTC	NA	TRBV27	NA	TRBJ2-1
CASSPGTGSNQPQHF	TGTGCCAGCAGCCCCGGGACAGGTAGCAATCAGCCCCAGCATTTT	TRBD1	TRBV4-2	NA	TRBJ1-5
CASSLGGDYEKLFF	TGTGCCAGCAGTTTAGGGGGGGATTATGAAAAACTGTTTTTT	NA	TRBV27	once	TRBJ1-4
CASSLENAAPLHF	TGTGCCAGCTCACTGGAAAACGCGGCACCCCTCCACTTT	NA	TRBV18	NA	TRBJ1-6
CASSLRRQGRLDQPQHF	TGTGCCAGCAGTTTGCGAAGGCAGGGTAGGTTGGATCAGCCCCAGCATTTT	NA	TRBV2	NA	TRBJ1-5